A selection of T cell receptor beta chains follows, all from one sample in a study of cytotoxic CD8 clonotypes in ibrutinib-treated CLL. Clones were sequenced by immunoSEQ multiplex PCR, and TCRdb holds only the in-frame ones, with some missing. The data hold 250,000 or so clones, with 70% observed a single time. Specimen: PBMCs, collected after 24 months of ibrutinib treatment. The origin of the receptors is a human donor with chronic lymphocytic leukemia. CDR3s include the opening cysteine and the closing phenylalanine or tryptophan. D genes are given only for firm matches. Clone size, where shown, is once, few, many, or a class for clones that have expanded.

clone_size j_call d_call v_call cdr3_nt cdr3_aa
- TRBJ2-7 - TRBV2 TGTGCCAGCAGTGAAGCTGGTCTCTACGAGCAGTACTTC CASSEAGLYEQYF
- TRBJ1-1 - TRBV11-2 TGTGCCAGCAGCCTCAACGGCGCTGAAGCTTTCTTT CASSLNGAEAFF
- TRBJ2-5 - TRBV12-5 TGTGCTAGTGGTTCGGGGCCAGGGACCCAGTACTTC CASGSGPGTQYF
- TRBJ2-2 TRBD1 TRBV5-5 TGTGCCAGCAGCCCACAGGGGTCCGGTCCCGGGGAGCTGTTTTTT CASSPQGSGPGELFF
- TRBJ2-7 TRBD2 TRBV4-2 TGTGCCAGCAGCCAAGGGGCTCAGCGGGAGTGGGACGAGCAGTACTTC CASSQGAQREWDEQYF
- TRBJ2-7 - TRBV7-9 TGTGCCAGCAGCTTAGGCGGGACTCCCTACGAGCAGTACTTC CASSLGGTPYEQYF
- TRBJ1-5 - TRBV28 TGTGCCAGCAGTTCAGGGCTCAATCAGCCCCAGCATTTT CASSSGLNQPQHF
few TRBJ2-1 - TRBV30 TGTGCCTGGAGTGAAGGGGACCCGCAGTTCTTC CAWSEGDPQFF
- TRBJ2-7 - TRBV28 TGTGCCAGCAGTTCGGGACCGGGGGACGAGCAGTACTTC CASSSGPGDEQYF
- TRBJ2-3 TRBD2 TRBV5-1 TGCGCCAGCAGCTCCATTAGCGGGGGCACAGATACGCAGTATTTT CASSSISGGTDTQYF
- TRBJ2-7 - TRBV2 TGTGCCAGCAGTGAAGGACAGCCATACGAGCAGTACTTC CASSEGQPYEQYF
- TRBJ1-4 - TRBV10-3 TGTGCCATCAGTGCCGGAGGGGAGAGTGAAAAACTGTTTTTT CAISAGGESEKLFF
many TRBJ1-2 TRBD1 TRBV19 TGTGCCAGTAGCCCAGGGGGCTCTTGGGGCTACACCTTC CASSPGGSWGYTF
- TRBJ1-2 TRBD1 TRBV6-5 TGTGCCAGCCGGGACAGGGACATGAATGGCTACACCTTC CASRDRDMNGYTF
- TRBJ2-1 - TRBV27 TGTGCCAGCAGTTTATCCCAGGGGACGGTCAGCAATGAGCAGTTCTTC CASSLSQGTVSNEQFF
- TRBJ2-3 - TRBV9 TGTGCCAGCAGCGTAGAAACGGGAAAGCAGTATTTT CASSVETGKQYF
- TRBJ2-5 - TRBV27 TGTGCCAGCAGTCCCGCAGGATGGGGTCCAGAGACCCAGTACTTC CASSPAGWGPETQYF
few TRBJ2-6 - TRBV27 TGTGCCAGCAGCCAGGCTGGGGCCAACGTCCTGACTTTC CASSQAGANVLTF
- TRBJ1-1 TRBD1 TRBV5-1 TGCGCCAGCAGCCCGGGACAGGGGGGCCTGATGAACACTGAAGCTTTCTTT CASSPGQGGLMNTEAFF
- TRBJ1-5 TRBD1 TRBV28 TGTGCCAGCAGTTTACTAACCGGGACAGGGGGCGACAATCAGCCCCAGCATTTT CASSLLTGTGGDNQPQHF
- TRBJ2-1 TRBD2 TRBV11-2 TGTGCCAGCAGCTCCGGATTAGCGGGAGAAAGTGAGCAGTTCTTC CASSSGLAGESEQFF
few TRBJ2-1 - TRBV28 TGTGCCAGCAGTTCCGTTAGGGAGGTCGCCTACAATGAGCAGTTCTTC CASSSVREVAYNEQFF
- TRBJ2-7 - TRBV28 TGTGCCAGCAACCCCAAACCGGGCCCCTACGAGCAGTACTTC CASNPKPGPYEQYF
few TRBJ1-2 - TRBV4-2 TGTGCCAGCAGCCAAGTATTGTCAGGGTTAAACTATGGCTACACCTTC CASSQVLSGLNYGYTF
- TRBJ2-5 - TRBV7-2 TGTGCCAGCAGCTTAGGAGGGAGGTTAAGCGAGACCCAGTACTTC CASSLGGRLSETQYF
few TRBJ2-1 - TRBV29-1 TGCAGCGTTCGAGAGGGGGTGAGTGAGCAGTTCTTC CSVREGVSEQFF
few TRBJ1-5 - TRBV28 TGTGCCAGCAGTCCCCCGGCAGGCGACCAGCCCCAGCATTTT CASSPPAGDQPQHF
once TRBJ2-7 TRBD2 TRBV9 TGTGCCAGCAGCGCTAGCGGGACCTCCTACGAGCAGTACTTC CASSASGTSYEQYF
- TRBJ2-2 TRBD2 TRBV6-6 TGTGCCAGCAGGGCGACTAGCGGATACACCGGGGAGCTGTTTTTT CASRATSGYTGELFF
- TRBJ1-1 - TRBV6-1 TGTGCCAGCAGTGAATTTATTTGGAGTTACTTCTTT CASSEFIWSYFF
few TRBJ2-7 TRBD2 TRBV28 TGTGCCAGCAGTTCTAGCGGGACTACACCCGAGCAGTACTTC CASSSSGTTPEQYF
few TRBJ2-6 - TRBV27 TGTGCCAGCAGTTTACTCGGCTCTGGGGCCAACGTCCTGACTTTC CASSLLGSGANVLTF
- TRBJ1-2 TRBD1 TRBV11-3 TGTGCCAGCAGCTACGACAGGGGCTATGGCTACACCTTC CASSYDRGYGYTF
- TRBJ2-2 - TRBV7-6 TGTGCCAGCAGCCAGTGGGGTGCCGGGGAGCTGTTTTTT CASSQWGAGELFF
once TRBJ1-5 TRBD1 TRBV28 TGTGCCAGCAGTTTTTTGGGACAGGGAAACCCGAGCAATCAGCCCCAGCATTTT CASSFLGQGNPSNQPQHF
- TRBJ1-2 TRBD1 TRBV7-9 TGTGCCAGCAGCCCAGGGGGGAAAGGCTACACCTTC CASSPGGKGYTF
few TRBJ2-7 TRBD2 TRBV6-6 TGTGCCAGCAGTTCCCCCCGACTAGCGGGATCCTACGAGCAGTACTTC CASSSPRLAGSYEQYF
- TRBJ2-7 - TRBV9 TGTGCCAGCAGCGTAGACGAGAGGGTGGGCGAGCAGTACTTC CASSVDERVGEQYF
- TRBJ2-7 TRBD2 TRBV11-2 TGTGCCAGCAGCGAGGGACTAGAAATCTACGAGCAGTACTTC CASSEGLEIYEQYF
once TRBJ2-1 TRBD2 TRBV7-2 TGTGCCAGCAGCCCGCTAGCGGGAGGGCCCTGGGAGCAGTTCTTC CASSPLAGGPWEQFF
- TRBJ2-5 - TRBV2 TGTGCCAGCAGTAACATTGAGACCCAGTACTTC CASSNIETQYF
- TRBJ2-4 TRBD1 TRBV5-6 TGTGCCAGCAGCCCCCCGGACAGGGGAAACATTCAGTACTTC CASSPPDRGNIQYF
few TRBJ2-3 - TRBV9 TGTGCCAGCAGCCGGTCGGCGCCCGCAGATACGCAGTATTTT CASSRSAPADTQYF
once TRBJ1-4 - TRBV4-3 TGCGCCAGCAGCCAAGCGGGGATAGGTGAAAAACTGTTTTTT CASSQAGIGEKLFF
- TRBJ2-5 - TRBV30 TGTGCCTGGAGTGTACTTGGGGGAGCCCTGGAGACCCAGTACTTC CAWSVLGGALETQYF